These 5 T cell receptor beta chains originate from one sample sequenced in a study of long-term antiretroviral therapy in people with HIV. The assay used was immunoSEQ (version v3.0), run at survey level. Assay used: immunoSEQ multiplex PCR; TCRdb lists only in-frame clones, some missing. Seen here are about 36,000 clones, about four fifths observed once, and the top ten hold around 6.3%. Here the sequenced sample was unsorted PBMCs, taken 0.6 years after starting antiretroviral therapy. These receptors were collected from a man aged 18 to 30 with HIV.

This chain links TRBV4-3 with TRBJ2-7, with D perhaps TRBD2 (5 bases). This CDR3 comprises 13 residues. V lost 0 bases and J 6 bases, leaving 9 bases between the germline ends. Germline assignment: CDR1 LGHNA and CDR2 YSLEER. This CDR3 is CASSQERAFEQYF. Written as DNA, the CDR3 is TGCGCCAGCAGCCAAGAGAGGGCTTTCGAGCAGTACTTC.

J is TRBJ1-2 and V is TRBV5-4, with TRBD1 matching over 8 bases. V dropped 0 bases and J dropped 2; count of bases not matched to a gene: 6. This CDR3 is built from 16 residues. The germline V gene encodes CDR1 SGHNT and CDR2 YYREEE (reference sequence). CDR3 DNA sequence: TGTGCCAGCAGCTTGGGGCAGGGGGCTCTGAACTATGGCTACACCTTC. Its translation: CASSLGQGALNYGYTF.

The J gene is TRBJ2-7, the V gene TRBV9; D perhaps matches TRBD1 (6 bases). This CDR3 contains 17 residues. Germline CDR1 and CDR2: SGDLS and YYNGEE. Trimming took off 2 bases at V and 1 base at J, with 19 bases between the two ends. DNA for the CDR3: TGTGCCAGCAGCGTCGAGGCTTCAGGGACATCTTCCTACGAGCAGTACTTC. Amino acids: CASSVEASGTSSYEQYF.

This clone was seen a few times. CDR3 region: CASSPNFRDYGYTF. As DNA, the CDR3 is TGTGCCAGCTCACCAAACTTCCGGGATTATGGCTACACCTTC. The V gene is TRBV18, the J gene TRBJ1-2; D is unclear. This CDR3 comprises 14 residues. V was shortened by 2 bases and J by 5 bases, with 12 bases between the two germline ends. The germline gives CDR1 KGHSH, CDR2 LQKENI.

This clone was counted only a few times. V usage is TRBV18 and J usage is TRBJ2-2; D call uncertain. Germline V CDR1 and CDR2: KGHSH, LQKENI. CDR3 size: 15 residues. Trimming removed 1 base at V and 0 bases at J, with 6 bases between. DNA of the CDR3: TGTGCCAGCTCACCACAGACGACGAACACCGGGGAGCTGTTTTTT. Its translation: CASSPQTTNTGELFF. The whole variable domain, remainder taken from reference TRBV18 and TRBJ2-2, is NAGVMQNPRHLVRRRGQEARLRCSPMKGHSHVYWYRQLPEEGLKFMVYLQKENIIDESGMPKERFSAEFPKEGPSILRIQQVVRGDSAAYFCASSPQTTNTGELFFGEGSRLTVL.